The clone carrying this TCR beta chain was counted only a few times. Method: immunoSEQ multiplex PCR; TCRdb's copy keeps in-frame clones and lacks some. The table shows roughly 63,000 clones, with around 80% occurring only once. The data are from a study of blood T cell repertoires in COVID-19. The CDR3 sequence is 12 residues long. The V gene's germline CDR1 is MNHNY and CDR2 SVGAGI (reference sequence). The ends were cut back, 5 bases at V and 6 bases at J, with 7 bases in the middle. The chain couples TRBV6-6 to TRBJ2-2; weak D call: TRBD2 (5 bases). The source material was peripheral blood. The sequence derives from a human donor in a cohort sampled during active COVID-19. In nucleotides, the CDR3 is TGTGCCAGCAGTAGGAGGTCCGGGGAGCTGTTTTTT. Its translation: CASSRRSGELFF.